This T cell receptor (beta chain) was found in a study of PD-1 blockade in classical Hodgkin lymphoma. The sample's time point: cycle 4 day 1 (C4D1), after more than five weeks of nivolumab. Brentuximab vedotin exposure varied, and every patient relapsed after autologous stem cell transplantation. TCRdb keeps only in-frame clones here, not all; method: immunoSEQ multiplex PCR. The sample comprises tens of thousands of clones, around three quarters of which are singletons, and 15% to 20% rests with the top ten. The germline V gene encodes CDR1 LNHDA and CDR2 SQIVND (reference sequence). The CDR3 extends over 14 amino acids. V gave up 3 bases and J gave up 5 bases; unmatched junction bases: 4.

The V gene is TRBV19, the J gene TRBJ1-1; 9 bases map to TRBD1. This sequence was found in a human donor with classical Hodgkin lymphoma. Sequencing used peripheral blood mononuclear cells (PBMCs), obtained before the fourth cycle of nivolumab. CDR3 nucleotides: TGTGCCAGTAGTATGGACAGGGGCTGGACTGAAGCTTTCTTT. As protein: CASSMDRGWTEAFF.